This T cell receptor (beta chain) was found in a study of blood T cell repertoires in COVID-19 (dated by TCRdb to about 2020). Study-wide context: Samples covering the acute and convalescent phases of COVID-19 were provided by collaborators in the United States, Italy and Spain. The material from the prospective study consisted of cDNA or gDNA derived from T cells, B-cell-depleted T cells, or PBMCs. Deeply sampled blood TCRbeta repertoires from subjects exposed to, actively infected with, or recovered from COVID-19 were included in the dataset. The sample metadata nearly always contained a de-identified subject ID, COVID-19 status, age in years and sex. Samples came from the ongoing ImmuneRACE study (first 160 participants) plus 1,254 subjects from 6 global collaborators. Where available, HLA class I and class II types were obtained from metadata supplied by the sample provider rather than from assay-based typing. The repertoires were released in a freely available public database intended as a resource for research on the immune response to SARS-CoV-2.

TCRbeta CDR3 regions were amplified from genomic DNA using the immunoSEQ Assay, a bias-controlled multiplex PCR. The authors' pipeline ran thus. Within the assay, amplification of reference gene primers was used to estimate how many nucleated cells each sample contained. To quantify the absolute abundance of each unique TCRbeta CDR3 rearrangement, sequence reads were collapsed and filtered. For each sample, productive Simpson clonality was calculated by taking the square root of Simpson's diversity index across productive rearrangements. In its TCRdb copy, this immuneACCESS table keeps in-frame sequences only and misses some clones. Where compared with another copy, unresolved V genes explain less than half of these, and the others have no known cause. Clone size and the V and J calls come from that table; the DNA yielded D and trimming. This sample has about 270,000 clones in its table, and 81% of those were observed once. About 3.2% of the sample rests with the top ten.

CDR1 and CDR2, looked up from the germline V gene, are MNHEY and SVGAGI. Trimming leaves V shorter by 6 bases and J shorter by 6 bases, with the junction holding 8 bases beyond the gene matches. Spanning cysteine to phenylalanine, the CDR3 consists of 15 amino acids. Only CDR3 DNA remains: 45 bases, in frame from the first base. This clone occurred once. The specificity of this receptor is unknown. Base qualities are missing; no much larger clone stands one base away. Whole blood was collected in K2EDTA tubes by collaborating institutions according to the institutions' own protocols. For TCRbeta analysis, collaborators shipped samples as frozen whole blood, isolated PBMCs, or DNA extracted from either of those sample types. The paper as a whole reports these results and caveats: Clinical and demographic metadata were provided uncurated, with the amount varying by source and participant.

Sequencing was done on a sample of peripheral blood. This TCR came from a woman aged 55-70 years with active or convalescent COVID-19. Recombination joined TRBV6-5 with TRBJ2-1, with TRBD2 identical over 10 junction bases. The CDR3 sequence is CASRASGGAVNEQFF. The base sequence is TGTGCCAGCAGAGCGAGCGGGGGGGCTGTCAATGAGCAGTTCTTC.